This TCR beta chain derives from a study of blood T cell repertoires in COVID-19. In the study overall: The United States, Italy and Spain were the sources of the acute and convalescent COVID-19 samples. T cells, B-cell-depleted T cells, or PBMCs supplied cDNA or gDNA.

The CDR3 loop spans 15 amino acids. The V gene lost 2 bases and the J gene lost 2 bases, with 12 bases spanning the gap. Germline assignment: CDR1 MNHNS and CDR2 SASEGT. Patients of the Seattle cohort, enrolled during active infection, were followed longitudinally. Original data processing: Amplifying reference gene primers gave estimates of nucleated cell counts. Repertoires were generated with immunoSEQ multiplex PCR, while TCRdb's copy carries only in-frame clones and drops some. Clone size and V and J calls were adopted from that table, with D and trimming inferred from the DNA. Among tens of thousands of clones listed, 80% to 95% were seen once.

Source material: peripheral blood. This TCR was recovered from a man aged 45-65 years with COVID-19, enrolled during active disease. This chain joins TRBV6-1 and TRBJ2-5, with D maybe TRBD1 (5 bases). This chain's CDR3 is CASSESQGRQETQYF. The CDR3 coding sequence is TGTGCCAGCAGTGAATCTCAGGGTCGACAAGAGACCCAGTACTTC.